This TCR beta chain derives from a study of T cell responses to AZD1222 COVID-19 vaccine. General study findings and limits: Among the donors, most were white British and more were female, and clonal diversity was possibly underestimated. Regions 160-218 and 743-854 dominated among vaccine-associated CD4 TCRs spanning spike.

A remark on this clone: Its antigen remains unidentified. In the same sample, other DNA sequences code for this CDR3.

Germline CDR1 is SGHRS and CDR2 is YFSETQ. The V end was cut by 4 bases, the J end by 3 bases, with 12 bases between. The CDR3 consists of 14 residues. Second-dose timings of about 4 or about 12 weeks were pooled. The method was immunoSEQ multiplex PCR; TCRdb's version includes in-frame clones alone and lacks a portion of them. The repertoire holds approximately 150,000 clones, around 92% seen once, with 1.5% to 2% in the top ten. Sequencing was performed on peripheral blood, taken 28 days after the second AZD1222 dose. The rearrangement links TRBV5-1 to TRBJ2-3; no definite D call. This receptor was taken from an adult who received the AZD1222 COVID-19 vaccine. This chain's CDR3 is CASSLGVGTDTQYF. CDR3 sequence (DNA): TGCGCCAGCAGCCTCGGCGTGGGGACAGATACGCAGTATTTT.